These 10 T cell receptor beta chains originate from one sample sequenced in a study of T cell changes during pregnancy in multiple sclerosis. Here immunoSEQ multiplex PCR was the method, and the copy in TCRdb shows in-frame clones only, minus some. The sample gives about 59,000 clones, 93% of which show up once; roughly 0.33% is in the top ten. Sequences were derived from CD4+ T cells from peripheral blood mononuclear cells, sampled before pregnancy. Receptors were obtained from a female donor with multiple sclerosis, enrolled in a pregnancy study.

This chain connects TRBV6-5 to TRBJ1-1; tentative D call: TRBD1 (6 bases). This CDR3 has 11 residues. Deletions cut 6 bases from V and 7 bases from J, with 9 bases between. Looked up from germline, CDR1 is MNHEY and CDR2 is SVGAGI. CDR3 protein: CASRRGYEAFF. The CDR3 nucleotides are TGTGCCAGCAGAAGGGGGTATGAAGCTTTCTTT.

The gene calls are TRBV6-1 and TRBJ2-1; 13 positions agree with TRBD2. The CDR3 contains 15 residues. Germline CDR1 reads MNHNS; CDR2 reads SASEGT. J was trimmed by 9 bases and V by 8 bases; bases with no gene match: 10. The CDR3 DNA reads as TGTGCCAGCCAAGAGGGACTAGCGGGGCTCGGTGAGCAGTTCTTC. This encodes CASQEGLAGLGEQFF.

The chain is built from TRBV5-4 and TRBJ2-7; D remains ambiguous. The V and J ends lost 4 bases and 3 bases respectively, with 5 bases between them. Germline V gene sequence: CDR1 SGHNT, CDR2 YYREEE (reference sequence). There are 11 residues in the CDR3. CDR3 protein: CASSLGYEQYF. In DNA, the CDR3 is TGTGCCAGCAGCCTAGGCTACGAGCAGTACTTC.

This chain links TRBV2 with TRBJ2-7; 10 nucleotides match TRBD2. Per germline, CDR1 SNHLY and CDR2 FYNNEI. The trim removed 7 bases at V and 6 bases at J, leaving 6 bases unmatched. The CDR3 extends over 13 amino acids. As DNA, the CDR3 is TGTGCCAGCAAAGCGGGGGGGCCGGGCGAGCAGTACTTC. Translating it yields CASKAGGPGEQYF.

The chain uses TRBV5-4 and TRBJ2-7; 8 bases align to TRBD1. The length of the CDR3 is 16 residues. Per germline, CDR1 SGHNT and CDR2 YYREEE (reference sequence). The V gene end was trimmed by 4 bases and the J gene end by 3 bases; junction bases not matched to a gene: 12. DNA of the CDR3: TGTGCCAGCAGCCCGCGCACCGGGACAGGACGCTACGAGCAGTACTTC. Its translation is CASSPRTGTGRYEQYF. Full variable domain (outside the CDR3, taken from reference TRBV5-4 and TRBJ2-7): ETGVTQSPTHLIKTRGQQVTLRCSSQSGHNTVSWYQQALGQGPQFIFQYYREEENGRGNFPPRFSGLQFPNYSSELNVNALELDDSALYLCASSPRTGTGRYEQYFGPGTRLTVT.

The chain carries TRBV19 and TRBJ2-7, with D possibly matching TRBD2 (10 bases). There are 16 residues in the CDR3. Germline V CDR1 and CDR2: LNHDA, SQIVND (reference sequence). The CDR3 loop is CGTQGATASGSYEQYF. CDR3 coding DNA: TGTGGGACACAGGGGGCGACGGCTAGCGGGAGCTACGAGCAGTACTTC.

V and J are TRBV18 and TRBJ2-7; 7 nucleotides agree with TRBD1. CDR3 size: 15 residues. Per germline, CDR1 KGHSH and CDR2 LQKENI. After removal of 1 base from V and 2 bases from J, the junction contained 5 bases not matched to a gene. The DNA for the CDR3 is TGTGCCAGCTCACCACGGGAGACAGGGACCTACGAGCAGTACTTC. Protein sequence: CASSPRETGTYEQYF.

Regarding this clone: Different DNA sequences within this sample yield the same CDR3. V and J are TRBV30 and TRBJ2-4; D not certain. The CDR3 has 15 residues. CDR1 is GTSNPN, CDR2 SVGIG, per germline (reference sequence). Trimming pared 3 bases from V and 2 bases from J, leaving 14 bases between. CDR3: CAWSRPVLSKNIQYF. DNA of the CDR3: TGTGCCTGGAGCCGTCCGGTACTGTCCAAAAACATTCAGTACTTC.

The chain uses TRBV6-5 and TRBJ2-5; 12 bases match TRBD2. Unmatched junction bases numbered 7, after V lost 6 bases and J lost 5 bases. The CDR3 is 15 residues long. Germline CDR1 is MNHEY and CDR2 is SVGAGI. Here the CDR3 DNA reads TGTGCCAGCAGCGGACTAGCGGGACTTCCGGAGACCCAGTACTTC. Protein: CASSGLAGLPETQYF.

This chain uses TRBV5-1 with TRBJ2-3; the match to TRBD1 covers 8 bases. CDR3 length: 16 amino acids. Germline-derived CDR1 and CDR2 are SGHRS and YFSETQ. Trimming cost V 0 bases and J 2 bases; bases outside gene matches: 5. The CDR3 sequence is CASSLVAGGLTDTQYF. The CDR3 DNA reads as TGCGCCAGCAGCTTGGTCGCAGGGGGCCTCACAGATACGCAGTATTTT. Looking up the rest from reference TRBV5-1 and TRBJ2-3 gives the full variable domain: KAGVTQTPRYLIKTRGQQVTLSCSPISGHRSVSWYQQTPGQGLQFLFEYFSETQRNKGNFPGRFSGRQFSNSRSEMNVSTLELGDSALYLCASSLVAGGLTDTQYFGPGTRLTVL.